Shown below are 7 T cell receptor beta chains from a single sample sequenced in a study of OX40 agonist ivuxolimab in advanced cancers. The table came from immunoSEQ multiplex PCR; TCRdb's copy has only in-frame clones and leaves some out. The sample lists tens of thousands of clones; just under 80% were seen once. This sample comprised CD4+ or CD8+ T cells sorted from blood, obtained in a trial of the OX40 agonist ivuxolimab. These receptor sequences come from an adult with an advanced solid tumor such as melanoma, head and neck, liver or kidney cancer.

The CDR3 loop is CASSDPGVLYEQYF. As DNA, the CDR3 is TGTGCCAGCAGTGACCCCGGGGTACTCTACGAGCAGTACTTC. The chain links TRBV6-1 to TRBJ2-7; D might be TRBD2 (5 bases). V lost 3 bases, J lost 3 bases, and 12 bases lay in between. The CDR3 sequence is 14 residues long. Germline CDR1 reads MNHNS; CDR2 reads SASEGT.

V usage is TRBV5-1 and J usage is TRBJ1-6; a weak D match, TRBD1 (6 bases). V gave up 8 bases and J gave up 8 bases, with 17 bases separating them. This CDR3 comprises 14 residues. CDR1 and CDR2 (germline): SGHRS, YFSETQ. CDR3 amino acids: CASDSRGPHSPLHF. The DNA of the CDR3 is TGCGCCAGTGATTCTCGGGGGCCACATTCACCCCTCCACTTT.

V gene TRBV21-1 combines with J gene TRBJ2-1; the table's D gene call, TRBD2, was not cross checked with the DNA. TRBV21-1 is a listed pseudogene. This CDR3 is built from 16 residues. The CDR3 loop reads CASSVTIAHSDNEQFF. DNA for the CDR3: TGTGCCAGCAGTGTGACGATAGCCCATTCCGACAATGAGCAGTTCTTC.

Only one count was recorded for this clone. CDR3 in DNA: TGTGCCAGTAGTACAAGGATCACCGGGGAGCTGTTTTTT. It is translated as CASSTRITGELFF. The V and J genes are TRBV19 and TRBJ2-2, with no clear D. Trimming left V 4 bases short and J 4 bases short, with 7 bases between. CDR3 length: 13 amino acids. CDR1 and CDR2 from the germline V gene are LNHDA and SQIVND (reference sequence).

The chain uses TRBV2 and TRBJ2-7; the D is unclear. Germline CDR1 and CDR2: SNHLY and FYNNEI. Trimming removed 8 bases at V and 2 bases at J, with 7 bases between. CDR3 length: 11 residues. The CDR3 reads CASLLTYEQYF. The CDR3 coding sequence is TGTGCCAGCCTTTTGACCTACGAGCAGTACTTC.

J is TRBJ1-1 and V is TRBV28, with a possible D match to TRBD1 (6 bases). Per germline, CDR1 MDHEN and CDR2 SYDVKM. The CDR3 sequence is 13 residues long. The ends were cut back, 2 bases at V and 9 bases at J, with 13 bases in the middle. This chain's CDR3 is CASSLGQGSKAFF. CDR3 in DNA: TGTGCCAGCAGTTTAGGGCAGGGGAGTAAAGCTTTCTTT.

In its sample, this clone was seen a few times. The gene calls are TRBV15 and TRBJ2-1; D is perhaps TRBD1 or TRBD2 (8 bases each). The germline V gene has CDR1 LNHNV and CDR2 YYDKDF (reference sequence). V was cut by 5 bases and J by 4 bases, with 15 bases left in between. CDR3 length: 15 amino acids. CDR3 DNA: TGTGCCACCAGCCAGGGGGCTAGCGGGTACAATGAGCAGTTCTTC. As protein: CATSQGASGYNEQFF.